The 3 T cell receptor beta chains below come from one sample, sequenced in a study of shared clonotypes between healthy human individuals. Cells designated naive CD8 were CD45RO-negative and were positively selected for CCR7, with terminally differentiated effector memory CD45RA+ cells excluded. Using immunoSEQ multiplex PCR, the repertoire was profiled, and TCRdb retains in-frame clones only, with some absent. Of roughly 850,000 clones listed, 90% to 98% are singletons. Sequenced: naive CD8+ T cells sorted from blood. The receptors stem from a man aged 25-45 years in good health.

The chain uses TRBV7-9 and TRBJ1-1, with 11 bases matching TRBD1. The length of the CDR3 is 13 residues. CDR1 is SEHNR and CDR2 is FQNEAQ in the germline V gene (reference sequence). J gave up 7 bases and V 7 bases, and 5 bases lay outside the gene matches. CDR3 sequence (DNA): TGTGCCAGCACCGGGACAGGGGGAGATGAAGCTTTCTTT. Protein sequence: CASTGTGGDEAFF. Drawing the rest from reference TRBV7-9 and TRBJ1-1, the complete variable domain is DTGVSQNPRHKITKRGQNVTFRCDPISEHNRLYWYRQTLGQGPEFLTYFQNEAQLEKSRLLSDRFSAERPKGSFSTLEIQRTEQGDSAMYLCASTGTGGDEAFFGQGTRLTVV.

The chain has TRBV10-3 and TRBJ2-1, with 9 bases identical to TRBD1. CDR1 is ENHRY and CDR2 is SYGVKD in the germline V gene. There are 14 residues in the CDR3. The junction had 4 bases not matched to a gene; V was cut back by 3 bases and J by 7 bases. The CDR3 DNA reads TGTGCCATCAGTGAAGGGACAGGGATTAATGAGCAGTTCTTC. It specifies CAISEGTGINEQFF.

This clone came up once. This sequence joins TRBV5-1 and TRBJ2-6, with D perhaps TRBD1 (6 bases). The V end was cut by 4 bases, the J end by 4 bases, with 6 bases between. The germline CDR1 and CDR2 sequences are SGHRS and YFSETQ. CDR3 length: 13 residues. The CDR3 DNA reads TGCGCCAGCAGCGGGACAGGGGCCAACGTCCTGACTTTC. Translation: CASSGTGANVLTF. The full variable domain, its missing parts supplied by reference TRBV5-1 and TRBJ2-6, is KAGVTQTPRYLIKTRGQQVTLSCSPISGHRSVSWYQQTPGQGLQFLFEYFSETQRNKGNFPGRFSGRQFSNSRSEMNVSTLELGDSALYLCASSGTGANVLTFGAGSRLTVL.